This T cell receptor (beta chain) was found in a study of T cell clonality in common variable immunodeficiency. This clone was recorded a few times. Its antigen remains unknown. Read sequence stops 3 residues before the CDR3 end, and the germline J gene provides the missing end. Sequencing input was equivalent genomic DNA from CVID and controls. Produced via immunoSEQ multiplex PCR; TCRdb's table is partial and in-frame only. This sample comprises tens of thousands of clones, none seen once only. Caucasian heritage predominated among both patients and controls. Findings of the study overall: CVID subjects shared fewer TCRbeta clones than healthy controls did. Fewer deletions and N-nucleotide insertions were reportedly seen in common variable immunodeficiency TCR beta sequences.

The germline V and J ends were trimmed by 7 bases and 3 bases, with 9 bases remaining between them. Germline V gives CDR1 MNHEY, CDR2 SVGEGT. The CDR3 runs 13 residues. The receptor was derived from a human donor with common variable immunodeficiency. The sample consisted of peripheral blood mononuclear cells. The chain has TRBV6-2 or TRBV6-3 and TRBJ2-2; D ambiguous. The covered CDR3 bases are TGTGCCAGCACGAAAGTAGACACCGGGGAG. Protein: CASTKVDTGE. The whole CDR3 is CASTKVDTGELFF.